These T cell receptor beta chains were read from a single sample in a study of shared T cell receptors in the human thymus. Assay: immunoSEQ multiplex PCR; the TCRdb copy retains only in-frame clones and omits some. The sample lists 600,000 to 900,000 clones; roughly 85% were seen once. These same records also appear under a second study, on human thymus T cells.

The sequenced sample consisted of thymocytes. Every receptor here comes from a girl under three years old with a congenital heart defect. Each CDR3 is given with its conserved first and last residue. The order of the fields is CDR3 DNA, CDR3 protein, V gene, J gene, clone size, D gene. A D gene is named only where the DNA matches it firmly. Size values are once, few and many counts, or a class for expanded clones, and some rows have none.

cdr3_nt: TGTGCCAGCAGCCAGCCAGGGGGCCCCTACAATGAGCAGTTCTTC
cdr3_aa: CASSQPGGPYNEQFF
v_call: TRBV21-1
j_call: TRBJ2-1
clone_size: NA
d_call: NA

cdr3_nt: TGTGCCAGCAGTTACTCGTCGGGGATACTACAAGAGACCCAGTACTTC
cdr3_aa: CASSYSSGILQETQYF
v_call: TRBV6-5
j_call: TRBJ2-5
clone_size: NA
d_call: NA

cdr3_nt: TGTGCCAGCAGCCAGGACAGGGGAGGGGATGAAGCTTTCTTT
cdr3_aa: CASSQDRGGDEAFF
v_call: TRBV28
j_call: TRBJ1-1
clone_size: NA
d_call: TRBD1

cdr3_nt: TGCGCCAGCAGCCCAGACAGTGGGGAAAAGTTCTTC
cdr3_aa: CASSPDSGEKFF
v_call: TRBV5-1
j_call: TRBJ2-1
clone_size: NA
d_call: NA

cdr3_nt: TGTGCCAGCAGTGAAAAGAGAGGTCCGCGGTCAATAAAGACTAATGAAAAACTGTTTTTT
cdr3_aa: CASSEKRGPRSIKTNEKLFF
v_call: TRBV6-1
j_call: TRBJ1-4
clone_size: NA
d_call: NA

cdr3_nt: TGCGCCAGCAGCCCCCACCACCGACAGGCCCACTACACCTTC
cdr3_aa: CASSPHHRQAHYTF
v_call: TRBV4-1
j_call: TRBJ1-2
clone_size: few
d_call: NA

cdr3_nt: TGTGCCAGCAGCCAAATAGGTGCTACAGGGGGGTTCACCTTC
cdr3_aa: CASSQIGATGGFTF
v_call: TRBV4-2
j_call: TRBJ1-2
clone_size: NA
d_call: TRBD1

cdr3_nt: TGTGCCAGCAGTCCTCTCTATGGCTACACCTTC
cdr3_aa: CASSPLYGYTF
v_call: TRBV6-6
j_call: TRBJ1-2
clone_size: NA
d_call: NA

cdr3_nt: TGTGCCAGCGAAAATCCGGGACAGGGGAATTACCAAGAGACCCAGTACTTC
cdr3_aa: CASENPGQGNYQETQYF
v_call: TRBV2
j_call: TRBJ2-5
clone_size: once
d_call: TRBD1

cdr3_nt: TGCAGCGCCACGGACAGGGAGTATGTGGAGACCCAGTACTTC
cdr3_aa: CSATDREYVETQYF
v_call: TRBV29-1
j_call: TRBJ2-5
clone_size: NA
d_call: TRBD1

cdr3_nt: TGCAGCCCGAGGACAGCCTATGGCTACACCTTC
cdr3_aa: CSPRTAYGYTF
v_call: TRBV20-1
j_call: TRBJ1-2
clone_size: once
d_call: NA

cdr3_nt: TGTGCCAGCAGCAAGGGGGCGCGGCCTGGGGCCAACGTCCTGACTTTC
cdr3_aa: CASSKGARPGANVLTF
v_call: TRBV9
j_call: TRBJ2-6
clone_size: NA
d_call: TRBD1

cdr3_nt: TGTGCCAGCAGCGACTTCGGTGGCAGCATAAGGCAGCCCCAGCATTTT
cdr3_aa: CASSDFGGSIRQPQHF
v_call: TRBV28
j_call: TRBJ1-5
clone_size: NA
d_call: NA

cdr3_nt: TGTGCCAGCAGCTTGCAGGCTAGCGGAGGACTTAATACGCAGTATTTT
cdr3_aa: CASSLQASGGLNTQYF
v_call: TRBV5-6
j_call: TRBJ2-3
clone_size: NA
d_call: TRBD2

cdr3_nt: TGCGCCAGCAGCTCCCCAGGGGGTGAGACGAACACTGAAGCTTTCTTT
cdr3_aa: CASSSPGGETNTEAFF
v_call: TRBV5-1
j_call: TRBJ1-1
clone_size: NA
d_call: TRBD1

cdr3_nt: TGCGCCAGCAGCCAAGATAGATCCCGGGCGGGACAGGGTATGAGGCAGACAGATACGCAGTATTTT
cdr3_aa: CASSQDRSRAGQGMRQTDTQYF
v_call: TRBV4-1
j_call: TRBJ2-3
clone_size: NA
d_call: TRBD1

cdr3_nt: TGTGCCAGCAGGCCCAATCGGGGAGAGCAGGGCTACACCTTC
cdr3_aa: CASRPNRGEQGYTF
v_call: TRBV7-2
j_call: TRBJ1-2
clone_size: NA
d_call: NA

cdr3_nt: TGTGCCAGCAGCGACCGGGACTTTAGGAGCTCCTACAATGAGCAGTTCTTC
cdr3_aa: CASSDRDFRSSYNEQFF
v_call: TRBV9
j_call: TRBJ2-1
clone_size: NA
d_call: NA

cdr3_nt: TGCGCCAGCAGCTTGGGGGACAGGGGGCGACCTCCTCCACCGAACACCGGGGAGCTGTTTTTT
cdr3_aa: CASSLGDRGRPPPPNTGELFF
v_call: TRBV5-1
j_call: TRBJ2-2
clone_size: NA
d_call: TRBD1

cdr3_nt: TGTGCCAGCAGTTTTTGGGGGCTGGGACAGGGGGAACCCACTGAAGCTTTCTTT
cdr3_aa: CASSFWGLGQGEPTEAFF
v_call: TRBV28
j_call: TRBJ1-1
clone_size: NA
d_call: TRBD1

cdr3_nt: TGTGCCAGCAGCGACAGGGGTAACACCGGGGAGCTGTTTTTT
cdr3_aa: CASSDRGNTGELFF
v_call: TRBV9
j_call: TRBJ2-2
clone_size: once
d_call: TRBD1

cdr3_nt: TGTGCCAGCAGTTTTACCGGAAAACTGTTTTTT
cdr3_aa: CASSFTGKLFF
v_call: TRBV28
j_call: TRBJ1-4
clone_size: NA
d_call: NA

cdr3_nt: TGTGCCAGCAGCCAAGCCCTCGCCAAGGCGGCTGGGGCCAACGTCCTGACTTTC
cdr3_aa: CASSQALAKAAGANVLTF
v_call: TRBV4-2
j_call: TRBJ2-6
clone_size: NA
d_call: NA

cdr3_nt: TGTGCCAGCAGTTTGGGCAGGGGGCTCTCCTATGGCTACACCTTC
cdr3_aa: CASSLGRGLSYGYTF
v_call: TRBV28
j_call: TRBJ1-2
clone_size: NA
d_call: TRBD1

cdr3_nt: TGTGCCAGCAGCAGAGAGACAGAGGTAGCCAAAAACATTCAGTACTTC
cdr3_aa: CASSRETEVAKNIQYF
v_call: TRBV9
j_call: TRBJ2-4
clone_size: NA
d_call: NA

cdr3_nt: TGCAGTGCTCACCGTGGCCTCAAACTGTTTTTT
cdr3_aa: CSAHRGLKLFF
v_call: TRBV20-1
j_call: TRBJ1-4
clone_size: once
d_call: NA

cdr3_nt: TGCAGCGCCCGCGCCGGGCCATCGTCGGGGGAGCAGTACTTC
cdr3_aa: CSARAGPSSGEQYF
v_call: TRBV29-1
j_call: TRBJ2-7
clone_size: NA
d_call: NA

cdr3_nt: TGCGCCAGCAGCCAGGAGGGTACAGACACTGAAGCTTTCTTT
cdr3_aa: CASSQEGTDTEAFF
v_call: TRBV5-1
j_call: TRBJ1-1
clone_size: NA
d_call: NA

cdr3_nt: TGTGCCAGCAGCTTGGAACTAGCGGGATCTACTTTCTCCTACAATGAGCAGTTCTTC
cdr3_aa: CASSLELAGSTFSYNEQFF
v_call: TRBV5-6
j_call: TRBJ2-1
clone_size: NA
d_call: TRBD2

cdr3_nt: TGCAGCGTTGTATGGCAAGATTACAATGAGCAGTTCTTC
cdr3_aa: CSVVWQDYNEQFF
v_call: TRBV29-1
j_call: TRBJ2-1
clone_size: NA
d_call: NA

cdr3_nt: TGTGCCAGCAGTTTAGCGGGGTCTGCAACTAATGAAAAACTGTTTTTT
cdr3_aa: CASSLAGSATNEKLFF
v_call: TRBV27
j_call: TRBJ1-4
clone_size: NA
d_call: NA

cdr3_nt: TGTGCCAGCAGTCCGGCGACAGGGGACGAAGCTTTCTTT
cdr3_aa: CASSPATGDEAFF
v_call: TRBV27
j_call: TRBJ1-1
clone_size: NA
d_call: TRBD1

cdr3_nt: TGTGCCACCAGCAGAGATCGAGGGGGGGAGGCAGCTCGGAGCTCCTACGAGCAGTACTTC
cdr3_aa: CATSRDRGGEAARSSYEQYF
v_call: TRBV15
j_call: TRBJ2-7
clone_size: NA
d_call: NA

cdr3_nt: TGTGCCAGCAGCTTACGTGTCTATCGGGTCCATGAGCAGTTCTTC
cdr3_aa: CASSLRVYRVHEQFF
v_call: TRBV7-2
j_call: TRBJ2-1
clone_size: NA
d_call: NA

cdr3_nt: TGTGCCAGCAGGGACACTAACACCGGGGAGCTGTTTTTT
cdr3_aa: CASRDTNTGELFF
v_call: TRBV6-5
j_call: TRBJ2-2
clone_size: NA
d_call: NA

cdr3_nt: TGTGCCAGTAGTATAGGGGGCGTTAATGGCTACACCTTC
cdr3_aa: CASSIGGVNGYTF
v_call: TRBV19
j_call: TRBJ1-2
clone_size: few
d_call: NA

cdr3_nt: TGTGCCAGCAGTGAAGGGTTTAGAACAGGGAATCAGCCCCAGCATTTT
cdr3_aa: CASSEGFRTGNQPQHF
v_call: TRBV2
j_call: TRBJ1-5
clone_size: NA
d_call: NA

cdr3_nt: TGTGCCAGCAGTCACCCGGACAGGCGCTCCTACGAGCAGTACTTC
cdr3_aa: CASSHPDRRSYEQYF
v_call: TRBV6-6
j_call: TRBJ2-7
clone_size: once
d_call: TRBD1

cdr3_nt: TGTGCCAGCAGCCAAGATTCGGGACAGGGGGGTGTGGAGACCCAGTACTTC
cdr3_aa: CASSQDSGQGGVETQYF
v_call: TRBV14
j_call: TRBJ2-5
clone_size: NA
d_call: TRBD1

cdr3_nt: TGTGCCAGCAGCCCCCAGGGGGCCGAGCAGTACTTC
cdr3_aa: CASSPQGAEQYF
v_call: TRBV9
j_call: TRBJ2-7
clone_size: NA
d_call: TRBD1

cdr3_nt: TGTGCTAGTGGTTTGGTACGACAGGGCACAGATACGCAGTATTTT
cdr3_aa: CASGLVRQGTDTQYF
v_call: TRBV12-5
j_call: TRBJ2-3
clone_size: NA
d_call: NA

cdr3_nt: TGCAGCGTTGACTCCGACAGGGGAGTCTGGGGGAACACTGAAGCTTTCTTT
cdr3_aa: CSVDSDRGVWGNTEAFF
v_call: TRBV29-1
j_call: TRBJ1-1
clone_size: NA
d_call: TRBD1

cdr3_nt: TGTGCCAGCAGCCAAGATCGGAGGGGCCTGGATAGCACAGATACGCAGTATTTT
cdr3_aa: CASSQDRRGLDSTDTQYF
v_call: TRBV4-2
j_call: TRBJ2-3
clone_size: NA
d_call: NA

cdr3_nt: TGTGCCATCAATGACTTTTGCACAGATACGCAGTATTTT
cdr3_aa: CAINDFCTDTQYF
v_call: TRBV10-3
j_call: TRBJ2-3
clone_size: few
d_call: NA

cdr3_nt: TGCGCCAGCAGCCAAGTAGGGGTCGGTATCTATGGCTACACCTTC
cdr3_aa: CASSQVGVGIYGYTF
v_call: TRBV4-3
j_call: TRBJ1-2
clone_size: NA
d_call: NA

cdr3_nt: TGTGCCAGCAGCGTGACACTAGGTTACGAGCAGTACTTC
cdr3_aa: CASSVTLGYEQYF
v_call: TRBV5-5
j_call: TRBJ2-7
clone_size: NA
d_call: NA

cdr3_nt: TGTGCCAGCAGTTGTCGGGAAGAGACCCAGTACTTC
cdr3_aa: CASSCREETQYF
v_call: TRBV28
j_call: TRBJ2-5
clone_size: once
d_call: NA

cdr3_nt: TGTGCCAGCAGTGAAAAGGGACAGCCCTCCTTCTACACCTTC
cdr3_aa: CASSEKGQPSFYTF
v_call: TRBV2
j_call: TRBJ1-2
clone_size: NA
d_call: TRBD1

cdr3_nt: TGCAGCGTTGATCGGACAGGGATATCCAATGAGCAGTTCTTC
cdr3_aa: CSVDRTGISNEQFF
v_call: TRBV29-1
j_call: TRBJ2-1
clone_size: NA
d_call: TRBD1

cdr3_nt: TGCGCCAGCAGCTCCAACCCACGGGACAGGTACAATGAGCAGTTCTTC
cdr3_aa: CASSSNPRDRYNEQFF
v_call: TRBV5-1
j_call: TRBJ2-1
clone_size: few
d_call: TRBD1

cdr3_nt: TGTGCCAGTATACAGGGAAACACTGAAGCTTTCTTT
cdr3_aa: CASIQGNTEAFF
v_call: TRBV19
j_call: TRBJ1-1
clone_size: NA
d_call: NA

cdr3_nt: TGTGCCAGCAGCTTAAGGTCGAGCGGGGGCCACACCGGGGAGCTGTTTTTT
cdr3_aa: CASSLRSSGGHTGELFF
v_call: TRBV7-6
j_call: TRBJ2-2
clone_size: NA
d_call: TRBD2

cdr3_nt: TGTGCCACCAGCAGGGGGACGACAGGGAGGCGGGTTGGCTACACCTTC
cdr3_aa: CATSRGTTGRRVGYTF
v_call: TRBV15
j_call: TRBJ1-2
clone_size: NA
d_call: TRBD1

cdr3_nt: TGTGCCAGCAGCGCCAGAGGTTGGGTCCTAGCGGGGGGTAACTACGAGCAGTACTTC
cdr3_aa: CASSARGWVLAGGNYEQYF
v_call: TRBV7-3
j_call: TRBJ2-7
clone_size: NA
d_call: TRBD2

cdr3_nt: TGTGCCAGCAGCCCTAGCTCCTACAATGAGCAGTTCTTC
cdr3_aa: CASSPSSYNEQFF
v_call: TRBV6-5
j_call: TRBJ2-1
clone_size: NA
d_call: NA

cdr3_nt: TGTGCCAGCAGGGGCGTAGTTCCCTACAATGAGCAGTTCTTC
cdr3_aa: CASRGVVPYNEQFF
v_call: TRBV27
j_call: TRBJ2-1
clone_size: NA
d_call: NA